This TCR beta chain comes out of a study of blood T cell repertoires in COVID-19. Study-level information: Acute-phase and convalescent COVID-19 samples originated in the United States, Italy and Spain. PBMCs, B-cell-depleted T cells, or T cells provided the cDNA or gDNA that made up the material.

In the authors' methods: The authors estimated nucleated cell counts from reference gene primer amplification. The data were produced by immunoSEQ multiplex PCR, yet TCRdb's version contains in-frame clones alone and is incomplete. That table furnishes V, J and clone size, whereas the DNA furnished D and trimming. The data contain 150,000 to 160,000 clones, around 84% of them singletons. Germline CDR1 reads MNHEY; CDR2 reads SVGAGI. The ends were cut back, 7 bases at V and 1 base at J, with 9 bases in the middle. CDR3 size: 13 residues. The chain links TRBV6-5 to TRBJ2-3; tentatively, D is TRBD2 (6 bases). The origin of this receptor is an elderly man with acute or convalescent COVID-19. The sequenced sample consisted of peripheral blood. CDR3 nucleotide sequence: TGTGCCAGCAAGTGGAGGGGCACAGATACGCAGTATTTT. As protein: CASKWRGTDTQYF.